This is a list of T cell receptor beta chains from one sample in a study of Tregs in tolerant kidney transplant recipients. Measured with immunoSEQ multiplex PCR; TCRdb has only the in-frame clones, and not every one. Of 90,000 to 120,000 clones listed, 90% were seen once; the top ten hold about 0.31%. Sample: CD4+ T cells from blood, taken before the transplant. Source of these receptors: a human donor who received a combined kidney and bone marrow transplant. Each CDR3 is given with its conserved first and last residue. A D gene is named only where the DNA matches it firmly. Not all rows give a size; the values are once, few, many and, for expanded clones, a class.

V gene: TRBV7-8
J gene: TRBJ2-3
CDR3 length: 16
clone size: .
D gene: .
CDR3 protein: CASSLEGGGPLNTQYF
CDR3 DNA: TGTGCCAGCAGCTTAGAGGGGGGGGGCCCATTAAATACGCAGTATTTT

V gene: TRBV7-8
J gene: TRBJ1-1
CDR3 length: 13
clone size: .
D gene: .
CDR3 protein: CASSLGGSTEAFF
CDR3 DNA: TGTGCCAGCAGCTTGGGGGGGAGCACTGAAGCTTTCTTT

V gene: TRBV5-1
J gene: TRBJ1-1
CDR3 length: 13
clone size: .
D gene: .
CDR3 protein: CATQYEVHTEAFF
CDR3 DNA: TGCGCCACCCAGTACGAGGTTCACACTGAAGCTTTCTTT

V gene: TRBV28
J gene: TRBJ1-2
CDR3 length: 12
clone size: .
D gene: .
CDR3 protein: CASSLSGYGYTF
CDR3 DNA: TGTGCCAGCAGTTTATCCGGCTATGGCTACACCTTC

V gene: TRBV19
J gene: TRBJ1-2
CDR3 length: 14
clone size: .
D gene: .
CDR3 protein: CASSIAGEAYGYTF
CDR3 DNA: TGTGCCAGTAGTATAGCGGGGGAAGCCTATGGCTACACCTTC

V gene: TRBV4-3
J gene: TRBJ2-1
CDR3 length: 17
clone size: .
D gene: TRBD1
CDR3 protein: CASSQVFGTGSFNEQFF
CDR3 DNA: TGCGCCAGCAGCCAAGTATTTGGGACAGGGTCGTTTAATGAGCAGTTCTTC

V gene: TRBV7-7
J gene: TRBJ2-2
CDR3 length: 15
clone size: .
D gene: TRBD2
CDR3 protein: CASSPVAGGPGELFF
CDR3 DNA: TGTGCCAGCAGCCCCGTAGCGGGGGGGCCCGGGGAGCTGTTTTTT

V gene: TRBV28
J gene: TRBJ2-2
CDR3 length: 19
clone size: .
D gene: TRBD2
CDR3 protein: CASSSRDTRLAGGFGELFF
CDR3 DNA: TGTGCCAGCAGTAGCCGGGACACCAGACTAGCGGGAGGATTCGGGGAGCTGTTTTTT

V gene: TRBV25-1
J gene: TRBJ2-7
CDR3 length: 15
clone size: .
D gene: .
CDR3 protein: CASSEQGPLSYEQYF
CDR3 DNA: TGTGCCAGCAGTGAACAGGGCCCGCTCTCCTACGAGCAGTACTTC

V gene: TRBV6-5
J gene: TRBJ1-1
CDR3 length: 14
clone size: .
D gene: .
CDR3 protein: CASSYSRVNTEAFF
CDR3 DNA: TGTGCCAGCAGTTACAGCAGGGTGAACACTGAAGCTTTCTTT

V gene: TRBV6-5
J gene: TRBJ1-2
CDR3 length: 14
clone size: few
D gene: TRBD1
CDR3 protein: CATEGQGRSYGYTF
CDR3 DNA: TGTGCCACTGAGGGACAGGGTCGCTCCTATGGCTACACCTTC

V gene: TRBV5-1
J gene: TRBJ2-7
CDR3 length: 14
clone size: .
D gene: .
CDR3 protein: CASSLDGLNYEQYF
CDR3 DNA: TGCGCCAGCAGCTTGGATGGACTCAACTACGAGCAGTACTTC

V gene: TRBV14
J gene: TRBJ2-6
CDR3 length: 20
clone size: .
D gene: TRBD1
CDR3 protein: CASSPHPNDRVGSGANVLTF
CDR3 DNA: TGTGCCAGCAGCCCCCACCCTAACGACAGGGTGGGCTCTGGGGCCAACGTCCTGACTTTC

V gene: TRBV7-2
J gene: TRBJ1-4
CDR3 length: 15
clone size: .
D gene: TRBD1
CDR3 protein: CASSSRQGGNEKLFF
CDR3 DNA: TGTGCCAGCAGCTCCAGACAGGGGGGTAATGAAAAACTGTTTTTT

V gene: TRBV18
J gene: TRBJ2-3
CDR3 length: 16
clone size: .
D gene: .
CDR3 protein: CASSPWGGGITDTQYF
CDR3 DNA: TGTGCCAGCTCACCCTGGGGAGGAGGGATTACAGATACGCAGTATTTT

V gene: TRBV27
J gene: TRBJ2-7
CDR3 length: 15
clone size: once
D gene: TRBD2
CDR3 protein: CASSLSPSGTYEQYF
CDR3 DNA: TGTGCCAGCAGTTTATCGCCTAGCGGTACCTACGAGCAGTACTTC

V gene: TRBV29-1
J gene: TRBJ1-1
CDR3 length: 14
clone size: .
D gene: TRBD1
CDR3 protein: CSVGGTGRNTEAFF
CDR3 DNA: TGCAGCGTTGGAGGGACAGGGAGAAACACTGAAGCTTTCTTT